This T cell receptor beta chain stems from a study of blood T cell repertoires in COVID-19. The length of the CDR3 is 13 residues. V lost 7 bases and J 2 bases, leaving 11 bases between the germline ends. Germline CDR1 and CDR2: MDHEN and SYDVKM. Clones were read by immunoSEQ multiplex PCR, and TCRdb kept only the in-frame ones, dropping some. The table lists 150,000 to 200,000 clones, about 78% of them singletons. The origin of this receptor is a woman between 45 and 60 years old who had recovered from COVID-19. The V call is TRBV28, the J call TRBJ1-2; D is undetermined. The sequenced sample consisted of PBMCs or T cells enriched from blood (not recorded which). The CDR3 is CASTLSGNYGYTF. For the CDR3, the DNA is TGTGCCAGCACACTCAGCGGGAACTATGGCTACACCTTC.